What follows are 20 T cell receptor beta chains derived from one specimen sequenced in a study of graft-versus-host responses after intestinal transplantation. Using immunoSEQ multiplex PCR, the repertoire was profiled, and TCRdb retains in-frame clones only, with some absent. The sample yields roughly 25,000 clones, 85% to 95% seen once. The sequenced sample was PBMCs, obtained approximately 38 days after intestinal transplant. All receptors derive from a human patient who received an intestinal transplant, so some T cells may come from the graft donor.

The rearrangement uses TRBV19 and TRBJ2-7; D is possibly TRBD1 or TRBD2 (5 bases each). The CDR3 length is 13 residues. Germline V gene sequence: CDR1 LNHDA, CDR2 SQIVND (reference sequence). V was clipped by 4 bases and J by 3 bases, with 10 bases between them. The CDR3 DNA follows: TGTGCCAGTAGTACGGGGACGGGCTACGAGCAGTACTTC. It is translated as CASSTGTGYEQYF. Combining the CDR3 with reference TRBV19 and TRBJ2-7 gives the whole variable domain DGGITQSPKYLFRKEGQNVTLSCEQNLNHDAMYWYRQDPGQGLRLIYYSQIVNDFQKGDIAEGYSVSREKKESFPLTVTSAQKNPTAFYLCASSTGTGYEQYFGPGTRLTVT.

The rearrangement links TRBV6-5 to TRBJ1-6, with D possibly being TRBD1 (5 bases). The CDR3 loop spans 15 amino acids. The germline V gene encodes CDR1 MNHEY and CDR2 SVGAGI. The ends were cut back, 6 bases at V and 10 bases at J, with 19 bases in the middle. In nucleotides, the CDR3 is TGTGCCAGCAGCCCCGGGTCCGTAAGGGGCTCACCCCTCCACTTT. It translates to CASSPGSVRGSPLHF.

The V call is TRBV7-3, the J call TRBJ2-6; the match to TRBD2 covers 11 bases. The germline V gene encodes CDR1 SGHTA and CDR2 FQGTGA. The V and J ends lost 5 bases and 5 bases, in that order; junction bases with no gene match: 14. The CDR3 has 19 residues. CDR3 sequence reads: CASSRALAGGLLRANVLTF. CDR3 bases: TGTGCCAGCAGCCGAGCCCTAGCGGGAGGACTTCTTAGGGCCAACGTCCTGACTTTC.

V gene TRBV5-5 combines with J gene TRBJ2-7; no definite D call. Trimming took off 4 bases at V and 3 bases at J, with 20 bases between the two ends. This CDR3 has 16 residues. Germline lookup yields CDR1 SGHKS and CDR2 YYEKEE (reference sequence). Here the CDR3 DNA reads TGTGCCAGCAGCCTCCCATTGGGCCCCTCCTTCTACGAGCAGTACTTC. This sequence encodes CASSLPLGPSFYEQYF.

The V and J genes are TRBV18 and TRBJ2-1; 7 bases are a match to TRBD1. V dropped 3 bases and J dropped 15; count of bases not matched to a gene: 8. The CDR3 has 12 residues. The germline gives CDR1 KGHSH, CDR2 LQKENI. DNA for the CDR3: TGTGCCAGCTCACCGTTGACAGGGTCAGGGTTCTTC. Protein sequence: CASSPLTGSGFF.

This chain joins TRBV14 and TRBJ2-2; TRBD1 or TRBD2 may be the D gene (6 bases each). V was cut by 1 base and J by 3 bases, with 15 bases left in between. Germline V gives CDR1 SGHDN, CDR2 FVKESK. The CDR3 totals 17 residues. CDR3 amino acids: CASSQARGDTYTGELFF. As DNA, the CDR3 is TGTGCCAGCAGCCAAGCGCGCGGGGACACCTACACCGGGGAGCTGTTTTTT. The complete variable domain, with remaining parts taken from reference TRBV14 and TRBJ2-2, reads EAGVTQFPSHSVIEKGQTVTLRCDPISGHDNLYWYRRVMGKEIKFLLHFVKESKQDESGMPNNRFLAERTGGTYSTLKVQPAELEDSGVYFCASSQARGDTYTGELFFGEGSRLTVL.

V gene TRBV20-1 combines with J gene TRBJ1-2, with D uncertain. The germline gives CDR1 DFQATT, CDR2 SNEGSKA (reference sequence). The ends were cut back, 7 bases at V and 9 bases at J, with 15 bases in the middle. There are 11 residues in the CDR3. The CDR3 reads CSVPSGVSYTF. Written as DNA, the CDR3 is TGCAGTGTCCCTAGCGGTGTCAGCTACACCTTC.

The chain carries TRBV27 and TRBJ2-7; possible D gene TRBD2, 5 bases. Germline V lookup: CDR1 MNHEY, CDR2 SMNVEV (reference sequence). The CDR3 is 13 amino acids. V lost 4 bases and J lost 0, with 7 bases in between. The CDR3 coding sequence is TGTGCCAGCAGTTCTCGGGACTCCTACGAGCAGTACTTC. It translates to CASSSRDSYEQYF.

The chain links TRBV15 to TRBJ1-1; D gene ambiguous. The ends were cut back, 4 bases at V and 2 bases at J, with 8 bases in the middle. The CDR3 is 13 amino acids. Germline lookup yields CDR1 LNHNV and CDR2 YYDKDF (reference sequence). DNA of the CDR3: TGTGCCACCAGCATGACACGTAACACTGAAGCTTTCTTT. It yields the protein CATSMTRNTEAFF.

CDR3 sequence (DNA): TGCGCCAGCAGCTTTAAGGGACTAGCGGGAACAACAGATACGCAGTATTTT. Translating gives CASSFKGLAGTTDTQYF. This rearrangement joins TRBV5-1 to TRBJ2-3; 13 nucleotides line up with TRBD2. Germline V gene data show CDR1 as SGHRS and CDR2 as YFSETQ. The CDR3 runs to 17 residues. V lost 2 bases to trimming and J lost 3 bases; unmatched junction nucleotides: 6.

This clone has only a few counts. The rearrangement links TRBV4-1 to TRBJ1-1; maybe TRBD1 (5 bases). The V gene lost 4 bases and the J gene lost 7 bases, with 10 bases spanning the gap. This CDR3 is 12 amino acids long. Germline V lookup: CDR1 MGHRA, CDR2 YSYEKL. CDR3 region: CASSRMTDEAFF. The CDR3, as DNA: TGCGCCAGCAGCCGTATGACAGATGAAGCTTTCTTT.

This clone was seen a handful of times. The chain joins TRBV7-2 to TRBJ2-7, with TRBD2 matching over 7 bases. The length of the CDR3 is 14 residues. Germline CDR1 reads SGHTA; CDR2 reads FQGNSA. J was trimmed by 4 bases and V by 2 bases; bases with no gene match: 5. In DNA form, the CDR3 reads TGTGCCAGCAGCTTACGAGCGGGGAGGTACGAGCAGTACTTC. Translated: CASSLRAGRYEQYF.

This clone showed up just a few times. This chain links TRBV28 with TRBJ1-4; TRBD1 might be the D (6 bases). CDR3 length equals 16 residues. Trimming took 5 bases from V and 4 from J, leaving 17 bases between them. Germline V lookup: CDR1 MDHEN, CDR2 SYDVKM. The DNA of the CDR3 is TGTGCCAGCAGTCCTTTGGGACAAGCAGATAATGAAAAACTGTTTTTT. This gives the protein CASSPLGQADNEKLFF.

The chain has TRBV28 and TRBJ2-7; no clear D. V lost 1 base and J lost 2, with 12 bases in between. This CDR3 is built from 15 residues. From germline, CDR1 is MDHEN and CDR2 SYDVKM. The CDR3 coding sequence is TGTGCCAGCAGTTTATATGACATCATGGCCTACGAGCAGTACTTC. Its translation: CASSLYDIMAYEQYF.

The chain carries TRBV5-5 and TRBJ2-7, with a weak D call TRBD2 (5 bases). Trimming left V 4 bases short and J 3 bases short, with 11 bases between. Germline CDR1 SGHKS, CDR2 YYEKEE (reference sequence). The CDR3 consists of 13 residues. CDR3 residues: CASSPEGLYEQYF. The CDR3 bases are TGTGCCAGCAGCCCCGAGGGCCTCTACGAGCAGTACTTC.

V and J are TRBV27 and TRBJ1-1; D call uncertain. V lost 9 bases and J lost 2, with 13 bases in between. The CDR3 spans 13 residues. Germline assignment: CDR1 MNHEY and CDR2 SMNVEV (reference sequence). The CDR3 protein is CASRPRINTEAFF. DNA of the CDR3: TGTGCCAGTCGACCTCGAATTAACACTGAAGCTTTCTTT.

The V and J genes are TRBV6-6 and TRBJ1-5; 7 bases align to TRBD1. V trimming: 6 bases; J trimming: 4 bases; junction bases outside the gene matches: 6. Germline values: CDR1 MNHNY, CDR2 SVGAGI (reference sequence). The length of the CDR3 is 14 residues. The CDR3 spells CASRETGSNQPQHF. The CDR3 nucleotides read TGTGCCAGCAGAGAGACAGGGTCAAATCAGCCCCAGCATTTT.

This clone was seen a single time. The genes are TRBV4-1 and TRBJ2-1; D is ambiguous. Germline CDR1 reads MGHRA; CDR2 reads YSYEKL. This CDR3 has 17 amino acids. V gave up 4 bases and J gave up 9 bases, with 25 bases separating them. This chain's CDR3 is CASSLKSGPADYSEQFF. CDR3 DNA: TGCGCCAGCAGCCTCAAATCCGGACCCGCCGATTATAGTGAGCAGTTCTTC.

V usage is TRBV7-2 and J usage is TRBJ2-4; 8 bases match TRBD1. The CDR3 has 16 residues. V dropped 1 base and J dropped 8; count of bases not matched to a gene: 10. Germline CDR1 SGHTA, CDR2 FQGNSA. The DNA of the CDR3 is TGTGCCAGCAGCTTAGTGTCGGGCAGGGGGCGGGACATTCAGTACTTC. Its protein product is CASSLVSGRGRDIQYF.

The chain couples TRBV4-2 to TRBJ1-3; D gene ambiguous. Trimming stripped 0 bases from V and 0 bases from J, with 21 bases between. The length of the CDR3 is 20 residues. The germline V gene encodes CDR1 LGHNA and CDR2 YNFKEQ. CDR3 bases: TGTGCCAGCAGCCAAGAATCAGTCGGGCTTCCTGCCTTCTCTGGAAACACCATATATTTT. Translated, it gives CASSQESVGLPAFSGNTIYF.